One and the same sample provided the 29 T cell receptor beta chains below, sequenced in a study of blood T cell repertoires in COVID-19. Sequencing used immunoSEQ multiplex PCR; TCRdb keeps in-frame clones, though not all of them. The data contain roughly 200,000 clones, roughly 90% of them singletons. Sample: peripheral blood. The receptors here all came from a man aged 18 to 30 with active or convalescent COVID-19.

This clone was recorded once. The V and J genes are TRBV19 and TRBJ2-7; 8 bases are shared with TRBD1. V dropped 9 bases and J dropped 2; count of bases not matched to a gene: 6. The CDR3 runs 13 residues. Germline V gene data show CDR1 as LNHDA and CDR2 as SQIVND (reference sequence). The CDR3 DNA is TGTGCCAGCCGAGGGACAGGCCCCTACGAGCAGTACTTC. Translation: CASRGTGPYEQYF.

The chain uses TRBV27 and TRBJ2-1; D is possibly TRBD2 (5 bases). Germline CDR1 is MNHEY and CDR2 is SMNVEV (reference sequence). V gave up 0 bases and J gave up 2 bases, with 11 bases separating them. This CDR3 has 16 amino acids. CDR3 protein: CASSLSGGRPYNEQFF. The CDR3 nucleotides are TGTGCCAGCAGTTTATCAGGCGGGCGGCCCTACAATGAGCAGTTCTTC.

The rearrangement uses TRBV5-1 and TRBJ2-5, with 11 bases lining up with TRBD2. V was pared by 4 bases and J by 2 bases, with 7 bases of the junction left unmatched. CDR3 length: 16 residues. Looked up from germline, CDR1 is SGHRS and CDR2 is YFSETQ. The CDR3 DNA follows: TGCGCCAGCAGCCGCTCCGGGACTAGCGGACAAGAGACCCAGTACTTC. This gives the protein CASSRSGTSGQETQYF.

The chain employs TRBV7-2 and TRBJ2-7; TRBD2 matches 10 bases. Germline CDR1 SGHTA, CDR2 FQGNSA. After removal of 3 bases from V and 3 bases from J, the junction contained 2 bases not matched to a gene. This CDR3 is 14 amino acids long. CDR3 sequence reads: CASSFASGGYEQYF. The CDR3, as DNA: TGTGCCAGCAGCTTCGCTAGCGGGGGCTACGAGCAGTACTTC.

This chain connects TRBV5-1 to TRBJ2-3; 11 nucleotides align to TRBD2. The CDR3 is 16 amino acids. Germline values: CDR1 SGHRS, CDR2 YFSETQ. V dropped 4 bases and J dropped 1; count of bases not matched to a gene: 5. The CDR3 spells CASSTGTSGRTDTQYF. The CDR3 region has the DNA TGCGCCAGCAGCACCGGGACTAGCGGACGCACAGATACGCAGTATTTT.

The chain recombines TRBV4-1 with TRBJ2-2; the D gene is possibly TRBD2 (7 bases). Germline V gene sequence: CDR1 MGHRA, CDR2 YSYEKL. The length of the CDR3 is 16 residues. Trimming stripped 1 base from V and 4 bases from J, with 13 bases between. DNA of the CDR3: TGCGCCAGCAGCCAAGTGGGGGGGCCTTCCACCGGGGAGCTGTTTTTT. Protein: CASSQVGGPSTGELFF.

This clone was recorded only once. Additional DNA sequences in this sample encode the identical CDR3. The chain recombines TRBV5-1 with TRBJ1-1; 8 bases map to TRBD1. Germline CDR1 SGHRS, CDR2 YFSETQ. The ends lost 2 bases at V and 1 base at J; junction bases unmatched: 1. The CDR3 is 14 residues long. The CDR3 loop is CASSFGQGNTEAFF. The CDR3 DNA sequence: TGCGCCAGCAGCTTCGGACAGGGGAACACTGAAGCTTTCTTT.

The chain combines TRBV3-1 (or the pseudogene TRBV3-2) with TRBJ1-3; 11 positions agree with TRBD1. The CDR3 consists of 16 residues. The junction had 2 bases not matched to a gene; V was cut back by 0 bases and J by 4 bases. Germline values: CDR1 LGHDT, CDR2 YNNKEL (reference sequence). CDR3: CASSQEDRGPGNTIYF. The CDR3 region has the DNA TGTGCCAGCAGCCAAGAGGACAGGGGGCCAGGAAACACCATATATTTT.

The chain couples TRBV5-1 to TRBJ2-2, with 7 bases identical to TRBD1. Losses at the gene ends were 2 bases for V and 5 bases for J; bases not matched to a gene: 6. The CDR3 is 15 residues long. Germline V gene data show CDR1 as SGHRS and CDR2 as YFSETQ. CDR3: CASSFIGTVTGELFF. In DNA, the CDR3 is TGCGCCAGCAGCTTCATTGGGACAGTGACCGGGGAGCTGTTTTTT. The complete variable domain, with remaining parts taken from reference TRBV5-1 and TRBJ2-2, reads KAGVTQTPRYLIKTRGQQVTLSCSPISGHRSVSWYQQTPGQGLQFLFEYFSETQRNKGNFPGRFSGRQFSNSRSEMNVSTLELGDSALYLCASSFIGTVTGELFFGEGSRLTVL.

The chain joins TRBV6-5 to TRBJ1-2, with D perhaps TRBD1 (6 bases). Germline V gene sequence: CDR1 MNHEY, CDR2 SVGAGI. V was trimmed by 2 bases and J by 3 bases, leaving 10 bases between them. The CDR3 runs 14 residues. CDR3 DNA sequence: TGTGCCAGCAGTTACAGGGGGGGAGACTATGGCTACACCTTC. It translates to CASSYRGGDYGYTF.

The chain is built from TRBV6-1 and TRBJ1-6; 9 positions match TRBD1. The germline CDR1 and CDR2 sequences are MNHNS and SASEGT. V gave up 2 bases and J gave up 7 bases; unmatched junction bases: 6. The CDR3 contains 16 residues. CDR3 loop: CASSEQGQGLNSPLHF. CDR3 coding DNA: TGTGCCAGCAGTGAACAGGGACAGGGCCTGAATTCACCCCTCCACTTT.

In its sample, this clone was seen once. J is TRBJ1-4 and V is TRBV27; 10 bases fit TRBD1. Germline V gene lookup returns CDR1 MNHEY and CDR2 SMNVEV (reference sequence). This CDR3 comprises 14 residues. Trimming cost V 3 bases and J 6 bases; bases outside gene matches: 1. The CDR3 loop reads CASSFGTGDEKLFF. For the CDR3, the DNA is TGTGCCAGCAGTTTTGGGACAGGGGATGAAAAACTGTTTTTT.

CDR3 in amino acids: CASSLSDTNTGELFF. For the CDR3, the DNA is TGCGCCAGCAGCTTGTCGGACACTAACACCGGGGAGCTGTTTTTT. This chain connects TRBV5-1 to TRBJ2-2; TRBD1 is a possible D gene (5 bases). Germline CDR1 is SGHRS and CDR2 is YFSETQ. This CDR3 has 15 residues. The V gene lost 1 base and the J gene lost 2 bases, with 9 bases spanning the gap.

This chain links TRBV7-3 with TRBJ2-7; a possible D gene is TRBD2 (5 bases). Trimming took 5 bases from V and 3 from J, leaving 11 bases between them. CDR1 SGHTA and CDR2 FQGTGA come from the germline V gene. This CDR3 spans 13 amino acids. The CDR3 DNA reads as TGTGCCAGCAGCCGGGGAGTACACTACGAGCAGTACTTC. This encodes CASSRGVHYEQYF.

The chain recombines TRBV12-3 or TRBV12-4 with TRBJ2-3, with D perhaps TRBD2 (6 bases). This CDR3 contains 13 residues. The germline V and J ends were trimmed by 3 bases and 4 bases, with 8 bases remaining between them. The chain's CDR3 is CASSLSSADTQYF. The CDR3 DNA reads as TGTGCCAGCAGTTTGTCTAGCGCAGATACGCAGTATTTT.

This chain joins TRBV7-2 and TRBJ2-1; TRBD2 agrees at 10 bases. CDR1 SGHTA and CDR2 FQGNSA come from the germline V gene. CDR3 length: 17 residues. The ends lost 0 bases at V and 7 bases at J; junction bases unmatched: 9. CDR3 region: CASSLALRAGGRNEQFF. CDR3 nucleotides: TGTGCCAGCAGCTTAGCGCTAAGAGCGGGGGGGCGGAATGAGCAGTTCTTC.

In nucleotides, the CDR3 is TGTGCCAGCAGATACCGCGGAGATACGCAGTATTTT. It codes for CASRYRGDTQYF. The chain is built from TRBV12-3 or TRBV12-4 and TRBJ2-3; no definite D call. This CDR3 is 12 amino acids long. Between the trimmed V and J ends, which lost 6 bases and 5 bases, there was a span of 9 bases.

The chain has TRBV9 and TRBJ1-2; D call uncertain. V was clipped by 1 base and J by 4 bases, with 8 bases between them. The germline V gene has CDR1 SGDLS and CDR2 YYNGEE. CDR3 length: 13 amino acids. The CDR3 protein is CASSVSGLYGYTF. The CDR3 DNA is TGTGCCAGCAGCGTATCCGGACTCTATGGCTACACCTTC.

The chain joins TRBV5-5 to TRBJ2-3; D unresolved. Germline values: CDR1 SGHKS, CDR2 YYEKEE (reference sequence). The CDR3 is 15 amino acids. V was cut by 6 bases and J by 0 bases, with 14 bases left in between. CDR3 in amino acids: CASTDGSPSTDTQYF. The CDR3, as DNA: TGTGCCAGCACAGACGGTAGCCCGAGCACAGATACGCAGTATTTT.

The V gene is TRBV7-2, the J gene TRBJ2-1, with 8 bases matching TRBD1. CDR1 is SGHTA and CDR2 is FQGNSA in the germline V gene. V shed 8 bases, J shed 6 bases, and the junction held 9 bases outside the gene matches. The CDR3 extends over 14 amino acids. The CDR3 nucleotides are TGTGCCAGCGCGGGACAGGTCGCTACCAATGAGCAGTTCTTC. It encodes CASAGQVATNEQFF.

V and J are TRBV6-6 and TRBJ1-1; a weak D match, TRBD1 (5 bases). From germline, CDR1 is MNHNY and CDR2 SVGAGI (reference sequence). The V end lost 6 bases, the J end lost 2 bases, and 19 bases lay between the germline ends. The CDR3 covers 16 residues. CDR3 in amino acids: CASRKEGLGSNTEAFF. CDR3 DNA: TGTGCCAGCAGAAAGGAGGGGTTAGGGTCAAACACTGAAGCTTTCTTT.

The rearrangement joins TRBV29-1 to TRBJ2-2; TRBD2 might be the D (5 bases). The germline CDR1 and CDR2 sequences are SQVTM and ANQGSEA. This CDR3 has 14 amino acids. Trimming cost V 2 bases and J 6 bases, with 13 bases left between them. The CDR3 loop reads CSVERETKSGELFF. CDR3 bases: TGCAGCGTTGAAAGGGAGACAAAGTCCGGGGAGCTGTTTTTT.

The chain uses TRBV13 and TRBJ2-7, with D perhaps TRBD1 (5 bases). Trimming left V 2 bases short and J 4 bases short, with 12 bases between. The germline gives CDR1 PRHDT, CDR2 FYEKMQ (reference sequence). This CDR3 is 14 amino acids long. This CDR3 reads CASSLPTERYEQYF. CDR3 DNA: TGTGCCAGCAGCTTACCGACAGAACGTTACGAGCAGTACTTC.

This clone was counted only a few times. The sample carries other DNA sequences with the same CDR3. This rearrangement joins TRBV5-1 to TRBJ1-6, with TRBD1 matching over 7 bases. Germline CDR1 SGHRS, CDR2 YFSETQ. J was trimmed by 5 bases and V by 2 bases; bases with no gene match: 1. CDR3 length: 14 amino acids. The CDR3 reads CASSLGQDNSPLHF. The CDR3, as DNA: TGCGCCAGCAGCTTAGGACAGGATAATTCACCCCTCCACTTT.

This clone was seen a few times. The rearrangement joins TRBV9 to TRBJ2-2; unclear D gene. This CDR3 is built from 15 residues. Germline-derived CDR1 and CDR2 are SGDLS and YYNGEE. The V end lost 0 bases, the J end lost 2 bases, and 8 bases lay between the germline ends. The CDR3 region has the DNA TGTGCCAGCAGCGTAGCCCCGGTTAACACCGGGGAGCTGTTTTTT. It codes for CASSVAPVNTGELFF.

Only a few counts were recorded for this clone. The chain joins TRBV21-1 to TRBJ1-5; the listed D gene, TRBD1, was not tested against the DNA. TRBV21-1 is shown as a pseudogene. The length of the CDR3 is 17 residues. The CDR3 nucleotides are TGTGCCCGCTGGGGACAGGGGCTGAATCAGGGCAATCAGCCCCAGCATTTT. This sequence encodes CARWGQGLNQGNQPQHF.

The CDR3 here is CASTPLAGDYEQFF. The CDR3, as DNA: TGTGCCAGCACCCCACTAGCGGGAGATTATGAGCAGTTCTTC. The chain links TRBV18 to TRBJ2-1, with 11 bases fitting TRBD2. CDR1 is KGHSH, CDR2 LQKENI, per germline. J gave up 8 bases and V 8 bases, and 8 bases lay outside the gene matches. The CDR3 length is 14 residues. Looking up the rest from reference TRBV18 and TRBJ2-1 gives the full variable domain: NAGVMQNPRHLVRRRGQEARLRCSPMKGHSHVYWYRQLPEEGLKFMVYLQKENIIDESGMPKERFSAEFPKEGPSILRIQQVVRGDSAAYFCASTPLAGDYEQFFGPGTRLTVL.

The CDR3 is CASSLTLTREIQETQYF. CDR3 DNA: TGTGCCAGCAGCTTAACCCTCACGCGGGAGATTCAAGAGACCCAGTACTTC. V gene TRBV7-9 combines with J gene TRBJ2-5; 7 bases align to TRBD2. Trimming took 2 bases from V and 2 from J; bases not matched to a gene: 11. The CDR3 is made up of 17 amino acids. Per germline, CDR1 SEHNR and CDR2 FQNEAQ (reference sequence). Variable domain in full (rest from reference TRBV7-9 and TRBJ2-5): DTGVSQNPRHKITKRGQNVTFRCDPISEHNRLYWYRQTLGQGPEFLTYFQNEAQLEKSRLLSDRFSAERPKGSFSTLEIQRTEQGDSAMYLCASSLTLTREIQETQYFGPGTRLLVL.

The V call is TRBV30, the J call TRBJ1-5; D is undetermined. V was clipped by 2 bases and J by 5 bases, with 10 bases between them. Germline V gene sequence: CDR1 GTSNPN, CDR2 SVGIG (reference sequence). The CDR3 is made up of 13 amino acids. This chain's CDR3 is CAWSPNRDQPQHF. The CDR3 DNA reads TGTGCCTGGAGTCCTAACCGGGATCAGCCCCAGCATTTT. Variable domain in full (rest from reference TRBV30 and TRBJ1-5): SQTIHQWPATLVQPVGSPLSLECTVEGTSNPNLYWYRQAAGRGLQLLFYSVGIGQISSEVPQNLSASRPQDRQFILSSKKLLLSDSGFYLCAWSPNRDQPQHFGDGTRLSIL.